This TCR beta chain was profiled in a study of T cell responses to AZD1222 COVID-19 vaccine (TCRdb year 2021). For the wider study: Because spike-specific TCR depth and breadth did not differ between the two schedules, AZD1222 recipients who got a second dose at roughly 4 weeks were pooled with those who got a second dose at roughly 12 weeks. Trial participants were enrolled by age into 18-55, 56-69 and 70-plus year subgroups, with roughly 150, 30 and 60 TCR-sequenced participants respectively. TCR sequencing covered approximately 230 trial participants: nearly 210 given two doses of AZD1222 and 26 given two doses of MenACWY control vaccine.

The paper's findings and limits, for the study overall: Epitopes outside the regions mutated in the B.1.351 and B.1.1.7 variants were reportedly recognized by nearly half of the unique spike-specific TCRs. Conclusions about previously exposed vaccinees are limited because only six or seven AZD1222 recipients were SARS-CoV-2 seropositive at baseline. In the small 56-69-year group, the increase in depth fell short of significance, most likely because of low power. Because no day 14 peak-response samples were available, repertoires were characterized only after the peak T cell response. Vaccine-associated CD4 TCRs spanned the whole spike protein, with dominant responses in regions 160-218 and 743-854. Participants were mostly white British and included more females than males, and it was suggested by the authors that clonal diversity may have been underestimated. Spike-specific TCR breadth and depth rose significantly after two AZD1222 doses compared with day 0 and with MenACWY recipients.

The time point label, as the study defines it: baseline before first vaccination. The vaccinee samples were drawn from two UK trials, COV001 and COV002, one of which was a single-blind randomized controlled phase 2/3 trial testing AZD1222 (ChAdOx1 nCoV-19) in healthy adults. Trial participant PBMC samples were collected at day 0 and day 28 after the second dose for TCRbeta chain sequencing. V is shortened by 4 bases, J by 4 bases, and the region joining them spans 13 bases. The CDR3 goes from the cysteine to the phenylalanine over 14 residues. The DNA shown is the 42-base CDR3, in frame from base 1. CDR1 and CDR2 are drawn from the germline V gene: MDHEN, SYDVKM. The CDR3 regions of human TCRbeta chains were subjected to immunosequencing. Under the source paper's analysis protocol: Repertoire TCRs were checked for matches against a reference library of SARS-CoV-2-specific TCRs that had been generated using the MIRA antigen-specificity platform. Breadth was defined as the fraction of unique TCRs that were SARS-CoV-2-associated, and depth was defined as the fraction of total T cells that were SARS-CoV-2-associated. Using the MIRA data, each spike-specific TCR was mapped to the spike region that the TCR reacts to and placed in a CD4 or CD8 class. Log10-transformed breadth and depth values were compared by one-way ANOVA with Sidak's multiple comparisons tests. TCRdb took over this immuneACCESS table, retaining in-frame rearrangements with V and J assigned. Such tables are incomplete; in checked studies, under half of the missing clones stem from an unresolved V gene, and the remainder is unexplained. D and trimming come from the DNA, and the V and J calls and clone size come from that table. In all, the sample holds 110,000 to 150,000 clones, and 93% of those were seen once. 5% to 5.5% of the sample lies in the top ten.

Of note for this clone: There is no known antigen for this receptor. There are no base qualities to consult, and no much larger clone falls within one base.

This receptor was taken from an adult in good health. Sequenced here: peripheral blood, sampled on day 0 of AZD1222 vaccination. The chain joins TRBV28 to TRBJ1-1; the D gene identity is not certain. The bases are TGTGCCAGCAGTTGGCCCAACGGGCTCACTGAAGCTTTCTTT. Its protein is CASSWPNGLTEAFF.